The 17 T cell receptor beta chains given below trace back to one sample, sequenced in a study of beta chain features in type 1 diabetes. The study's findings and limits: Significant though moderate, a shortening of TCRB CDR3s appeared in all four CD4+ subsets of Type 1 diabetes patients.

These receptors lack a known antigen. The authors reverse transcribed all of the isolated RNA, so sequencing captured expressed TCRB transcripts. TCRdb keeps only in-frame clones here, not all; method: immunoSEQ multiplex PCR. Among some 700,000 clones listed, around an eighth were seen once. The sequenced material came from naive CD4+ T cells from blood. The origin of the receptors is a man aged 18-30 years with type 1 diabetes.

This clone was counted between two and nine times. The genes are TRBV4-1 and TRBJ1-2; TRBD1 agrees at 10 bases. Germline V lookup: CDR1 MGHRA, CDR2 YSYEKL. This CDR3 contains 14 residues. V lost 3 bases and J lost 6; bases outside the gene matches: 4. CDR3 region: CASSQDRGMDGYTF. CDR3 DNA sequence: TGCGCCAGCAGCCAGGACAGGGGGATGGATGGCTACACCTTC.

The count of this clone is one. The CDR3 nucleotides are TGTGCCAGCAGCTACGCGGGGCCCCTTCGAGAGCAGTACTTC. Amino acid sequence: CASSYAGPLREQYF. The chain uses TRBV7-8 and TRBJ2-7; possible D gene TRBD2, 6 bases. V was shortened by 4 bases and J by 7 bases, with 17 bases between the two germline ends. The germline CDR1 and CDR2 sequences are SGHVS and FQNEAQ. This CDR3 region has 14 residues.

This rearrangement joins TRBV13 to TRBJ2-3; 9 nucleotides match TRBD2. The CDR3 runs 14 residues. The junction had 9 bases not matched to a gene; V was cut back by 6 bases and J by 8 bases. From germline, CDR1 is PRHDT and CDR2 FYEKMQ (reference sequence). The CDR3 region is CASRLAGTSSTQYF. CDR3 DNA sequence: TGTGCCAGCAGACTCGCCGGGACTAGCTCTACGCAGTATTTT.

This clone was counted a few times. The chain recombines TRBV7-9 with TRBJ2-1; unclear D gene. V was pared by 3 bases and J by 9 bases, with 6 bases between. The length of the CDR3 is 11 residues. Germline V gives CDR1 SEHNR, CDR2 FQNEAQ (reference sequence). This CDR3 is CASSFHPEQFF. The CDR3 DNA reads TGTGCCAGCAGCTTTCACCCTGAGCAGTTCTTC.

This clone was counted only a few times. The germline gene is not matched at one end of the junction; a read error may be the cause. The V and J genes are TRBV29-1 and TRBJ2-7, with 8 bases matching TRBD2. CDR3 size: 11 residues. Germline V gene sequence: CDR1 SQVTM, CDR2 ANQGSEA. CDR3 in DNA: TGCAGCATTGACAGCGGGGGACGGCAGTACTTC. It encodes CSIDSGGRQYF.

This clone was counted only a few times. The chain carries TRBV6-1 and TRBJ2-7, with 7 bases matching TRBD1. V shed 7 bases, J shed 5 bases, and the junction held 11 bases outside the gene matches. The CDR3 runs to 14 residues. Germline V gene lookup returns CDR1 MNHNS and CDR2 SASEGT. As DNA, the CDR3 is TGTGCCAGCACCAGAACCGGGACAGAGGACGAGCAGTACTTC. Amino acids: CASTRTGTEDEQYF.

The CDR3 DNA reads as TGTGCCAGCAGTGCGGACAGGGGAGAGACCCAGTACTTC. Its protein is CASSADRGETQYF. The chain employs TRBV6-1 and TRBJ2-5; 9 nucleotides match TRBD1. CDR3 length: 13 amino acids. Germline CDR1 reads MNHNS; CDR2 reads SASEGT. J was trimmed by 4 bases and V by 4 bases; bases with no gene match: 1.

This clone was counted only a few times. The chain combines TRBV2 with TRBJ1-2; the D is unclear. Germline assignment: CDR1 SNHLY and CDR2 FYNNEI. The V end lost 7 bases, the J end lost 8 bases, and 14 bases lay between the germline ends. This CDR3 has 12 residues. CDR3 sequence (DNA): TGTGCCAGCAATATGGAGGACGGAGGCTACACCTTC. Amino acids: CASNMEDGGYTF.

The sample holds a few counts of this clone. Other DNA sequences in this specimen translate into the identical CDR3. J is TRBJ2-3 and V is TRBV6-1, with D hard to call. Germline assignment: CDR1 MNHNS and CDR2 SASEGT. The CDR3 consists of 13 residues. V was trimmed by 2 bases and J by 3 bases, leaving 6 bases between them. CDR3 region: CASSERGTDTQYF. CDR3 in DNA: TGTGCCAGCAGTGAACGTGGGACAGATACGCAGTATTTT.

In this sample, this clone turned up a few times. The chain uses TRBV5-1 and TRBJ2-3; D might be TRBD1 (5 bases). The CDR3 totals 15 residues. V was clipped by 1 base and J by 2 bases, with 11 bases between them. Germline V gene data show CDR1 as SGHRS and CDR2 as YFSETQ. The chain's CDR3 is CASSLRQTSTDTQYF. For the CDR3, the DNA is TGCGCCAGCAGCTTGAGACAGACTTCCACAGATACGCAGTATTTT.

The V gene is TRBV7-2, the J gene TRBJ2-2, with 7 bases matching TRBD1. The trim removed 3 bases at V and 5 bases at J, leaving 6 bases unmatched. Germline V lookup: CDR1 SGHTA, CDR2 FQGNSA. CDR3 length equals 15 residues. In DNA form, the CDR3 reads TGTGCCAGCAGCTTCGTACAGGGGATAACCGGGGAGCTGTTTTTT. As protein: CASSFVQGITGELFF.

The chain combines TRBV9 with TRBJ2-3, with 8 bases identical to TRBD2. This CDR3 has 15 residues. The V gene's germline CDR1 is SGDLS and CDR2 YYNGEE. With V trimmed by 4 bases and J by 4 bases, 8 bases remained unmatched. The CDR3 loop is CASSLTAGGPDTQYF. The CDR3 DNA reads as TGTGCCAGCAGCTTGACGGCGGGGGGCCCAGATACGCAGTATTTT.

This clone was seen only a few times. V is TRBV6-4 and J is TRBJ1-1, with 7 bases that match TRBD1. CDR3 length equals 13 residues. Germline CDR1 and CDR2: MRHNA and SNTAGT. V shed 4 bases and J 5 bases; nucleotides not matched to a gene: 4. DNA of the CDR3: TGTGCCAGCAGTGCCCAACAGGGGACTGAAGCTTTCTTT. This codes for CASSAQQGTEAFF.

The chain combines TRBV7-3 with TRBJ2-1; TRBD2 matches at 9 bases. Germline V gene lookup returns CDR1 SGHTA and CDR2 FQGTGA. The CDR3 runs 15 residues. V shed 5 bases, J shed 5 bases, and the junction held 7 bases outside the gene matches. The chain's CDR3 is CASSPLAGSNNEQFF. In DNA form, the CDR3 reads TGTGCCAGCAGCCCTCTAGCGGGGAGCAACAATGAGCAGTTCTTC.

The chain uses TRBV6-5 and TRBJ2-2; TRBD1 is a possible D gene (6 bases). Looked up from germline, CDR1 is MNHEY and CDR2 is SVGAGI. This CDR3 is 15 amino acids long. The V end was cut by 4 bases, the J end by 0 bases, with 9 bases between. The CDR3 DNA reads TGTGCCAGCAGTTCACAGGGCGCGAACACCGGGGAGCTGTTTTTT. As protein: CASSSQGANTGELFF.

The CDR3, as DNA: TGTGCCAGCAGTTACTTTTTGGATGGGGGCACTGAAGCTTTCTTT. Translating gives CASSYFLDGGTEAFF. The rearrangement links TRBV6-5 to TRBJ1-1, with D possibly TRBD1 on 5 matching bases. The germline V gene has CDR1 MNHEY and CDR2 SVGAGI. V was pared by 1 base and J by 4 bases, with 13 bases between. The CDR3 consists of 15 residues.

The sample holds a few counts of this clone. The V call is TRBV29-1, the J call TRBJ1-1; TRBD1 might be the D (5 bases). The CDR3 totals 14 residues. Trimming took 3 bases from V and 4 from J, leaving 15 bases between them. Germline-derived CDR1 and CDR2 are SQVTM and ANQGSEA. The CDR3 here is CSVEVLAGSTEAFF. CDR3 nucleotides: TGCAGCGTTGAGGTCCTGGCAGGGAGCACTGAAGCTTTCTTT.